A single sample is the source of the 8 T cell receptor beta chains below, sequenced in a study of blood T cell repertoires in COVID-19. Sequencing used immunoSEQ multiplex PCR; TCRdb keeps in-frame clones, though not all of them. The sample includes approximately 310,000 clones, less than 85% of them seen just once. The source material was PBMCs or T cells enriched from blood (not recorded which). Receptor source: a woman aged 25 to 39 who had been exposed to COVID-19.

Only a few counts were recorded for this clone. V usage is TRBV6-1 and J usage is TRBJ1-2, with 7 nucleotides matching TRBD1. V lost 3 bases, J lost 6 bases, and 7 bases stayed unmatched. The germline CDR1 and CDR2 sequences are MNHNS and SASEGT. The CDR3 runs 14 residues. CDR3 amino acids: CASSDPDRVDGYTF. The CDR3 nucleotides read TGTGCCAGCAGTGACCCTGACAGGGTTGATGGCTACACCTTC.

J is TRBJ2-7 and V is TRBV7-2, with 8 nucleotides matching TRBD2. The germline gives CDR1 SGHTA, CDR2 FQGNSA. Trimming took 1 base from V and 5 from J; bases not matched to a gene: 7. The CDR3 spans 15 residues. The CDR3 region has the DNA TGTGCCAGCAGCTTAGAGGCGGGAGGATCCCACGAGCAGTACTTC. Its translation: CASSLEAGGSHEQYF.

V gene TRBV7-9 combines with J gene TRBJ2-7; D unclear. The V end was cut by 5 bases, the J end by 3 bases, with 11 bases between. Germline CDR1 SEHNR, CDR2 FQNEAQ (reference sequence). The CDR3 is made up of 13 amino acids. CDR3 residues: CASSPTAVYEQYF. The CDR3 DNA reads TGTGCCAGCAGCCCTACGGCGGTCTACGAGCAGTACTTC.

The chain links TRBV14 to TRBJ1-3; TRBD1 might be the D (5 bases). Deletions cut 5 bases from V and 1 base from J, with 18 bases between. The CDR3 is 17 amino acids. Germline V lookup: CDR1 SGHDN, CDR2 FVKESK. The CDR3: CASSDRRRGISGNTIYF. The CDR3 DNA reads as TGTGCCAGCAGCGATAGGAGAAGGGGCATATCTGGAAACACCATATATTTT. Based on the CDR3 plus reference TRBV14 and TRBJ1-3, the full variable domain is EAGVTQFPSHSVIEKGQTVTLRCDPISGHDNLYWYRRVMGKEIKFLLHFVKESKQDESGMPNNRFLAERTGGTYSTLKVQPAELEDSGVYFCASSDRRRGISGNTIYFGEGSWLTVV.

V and J are TRBV13 and TRBJ2-7, with TRBD2 identical over 7 bases. Per germline, CDR1 PRHDT and CDR2 FYEKMQ (reference sequence). The CDR3 totals 15 residues. V was pared by 4 bases and J by 7 bases, with 13 bases of the junction left unmatched. The CDR3 spells CASSWAVSGMREQYF. The CDR3 DNA is TGTGCCAGCAGCTGGGCAGTGAGCGGGATGAGGGAGCAGTACTTC.

Regarding this clone: Other DNA sequences in this sample translate to the same CDR3. The chain is built from TRBV7-9 and TRBJ2-5, with D possibly being TRBD2 (5 bases). Trimming removed 1 base at V and 5 bases at J, with 11 bases between. The germline CDR1 and CDR2 sequences are SEHNR and FQNEAQ (reference sequence). This CDR3 region has 14 residues. The CDR3 reads CASSLEAGGETQYF. The CDR3 DNA sequence: TGTGCCAGCAGCTTAGAGGCGGGCGGTGAGACCCAGTACTTC. Full variable domain (remainder filled in from reference TRBV7-9 and TRBJ2-5): DTGVSQNPRHKITKRGQNVTFRCDPISEHNRLYWYRQTLGQGPEFLTYFQNEAQLEKSRLLSDRFSAERPKGSFSTLEIQRTEQGDSAMYLCASSLEAGGETQYFGPGTRLLVL.

The genes are TRBV7-2 and TRBJ2-4, with TRBD1 matching over 9 bases. J gave up 4 bases and V 0 bases, and 4 bases lay outside the gene matches. The V gene's germline CDR1 is SGHTA and CDR2 FQGNSA. This CDR3 has 16 residues. The CDR3 bases are TGTGCCAGCAGCTTAGCCTCTGGACAGGGGAAAAACATTCAGTACTTC. Translating it yields CASSLASGQGKNIQYF.

The chain is built from TRBV28 and TRBJ2-5; 9 nucleotides line up with TRBD1. There are 13 residues in the CDR3. Germline CDR1 MDHEN, CDR2 SYDVKM. The ends lost 6 bases at V and 6 bases at J; junction bases unmatched: 5. The DNA of the CDR3 is TGTGCCAGCAGGGGGACAGGGAGAAAGACCCAGTACTTC. Amino acids: CASRGTGRKTQYF. Full variable domain (outside the CDR3, taken from reference TRBV28 and TRBJ2-5): DVKVTQSSRYLVKRTGEKVFLECVQDMDHENMFWYRQDPGLGLRLIYFSYDVKMKEKGDIPEGYSVSREKKERFSLILESASTNQTSMYLCASRGTGRKTQYFGPGTRLLVL.